This T cell receptor beta chain is from a study of monozygotic twins with inflammatory bowel disease. Study-wide findings and caveats: Among twins, concordant and discordant pairs did not differ in repertoire similarity, possibly from limited power.

The quantity of total RNA per TCR library was 3500 ng. Each CDR3 protein gets one entry in TCRdb, which reprocessed the 5' RACE reads and gives no DNA. This specimen shows about 380,000 distinct CDR3 sequences; the ten leading clones hold 2% to 3%. The CDR3 contains 16 residues. Per germline, CDR1 SGHRS and CDR2 YFSETQ. In regard to this clonotype: Its matching antigen is unknown.

This chain links TRBV5-1 with TRBJ2-3; TCRdb's D call, TRBD1, is unchecked because there is no DNA. The TCR comes from a human donor with ulcerative colitis or Crohn's disease, or a healthy co-twin of an affected twin (not recorded which). Sequenced sample: blood. The CDR3 sequence: CASRYTGGSRTDTQYF.